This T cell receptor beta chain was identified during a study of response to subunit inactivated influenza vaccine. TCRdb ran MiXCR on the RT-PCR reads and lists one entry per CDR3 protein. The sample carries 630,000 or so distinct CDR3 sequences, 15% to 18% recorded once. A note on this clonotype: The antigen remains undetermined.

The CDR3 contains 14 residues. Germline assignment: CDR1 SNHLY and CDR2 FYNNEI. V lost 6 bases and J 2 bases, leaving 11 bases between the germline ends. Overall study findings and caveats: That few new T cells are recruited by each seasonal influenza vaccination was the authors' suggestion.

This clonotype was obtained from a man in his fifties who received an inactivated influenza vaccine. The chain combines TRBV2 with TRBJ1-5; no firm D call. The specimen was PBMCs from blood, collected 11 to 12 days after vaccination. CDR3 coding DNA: TGTGCCAGCAGCCCCGATTGGGGCAATCAGCCCCAGCATTTT. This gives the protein CASSPDWGNQPQHF.